This paragraph reports one T cell receptor beta chain. With 4 bases clipped from V and 4 bases from J, the junction kept 6 bases outside the gene matches. The CDR3 has 15 amino acids. Per the germline V gene, CDR1 is LGHDT and CDR2 is YNNKEL (reference sequence). These data come from a study of blood T cell repertoires in COVID-19. Overall study context: The United States, Italy and Spain provided the acute and convalescent COVID-19 samples. The cDNA or gDNA used as material had been derived from T cells, B-cell-depleted T cells, or PBMCs.

Original processing methods: The authors estimated nucleated cell counts from reference gene primer amplification. Measured with immunoSEQ multiplex PCR; TCRdb has only the in-frame clones, and not every one. That table gives V, J and clone size, and the DNA gave D and trimming. Of 200,000 to 250,000 clones in the sample, 75% to 90% were seen once. The sequence came from a middle-aged woman with acute or convalescent COVID-19. The gene calls are TRBV3-1 (or the pseudogene TRBV3-2) and TRBJ1-2, with 10 bases lining up with TRBD1. The sequencing sample was made of peripheral blood. CDR3 protein: CASSLGQGEAYGYTF. The CDR3 region has the DNA TGTGCCAGCAGCCTCGGACAGGGGGAGGCCTATGGCTACACCTTC.